One and the same sample provided the 9 T cell receptor beta chains below, sequenced in a study of identical twins. Each CDR3 protein is one row after TCRdb ran MiXCR on the 5' RACE reads. The sample records approximately 300,000 distinct CDR3 sequences, roughly 9.7% being singletons. These same records also appear under a second study, on yellow fever vaccine responses in identical twins.

The sequenced sample consisted of CD8+ T cells sorted from blood. The source of these receptors is a woman aged 18-30 years in good health.

Ten or more counts support this clonotype. Here the CDR3 DNA reads TGTGCCAGCAGCCCGGTAGCGGGAGCGTCCTACGAGCAGTACTTC. The encoded protein is CASSPVAGASYEQYF. J is TRBJ2-7 and V is TRBV7-8; 9 nucleotides agree with TRBD2. J was trimmed by 1 base and V by 5 bases; bases with no gene match: 6. The CDR3 is 15 residues long. Germline V gene data show CDR1 as SGHVS and CDR2 as FQNEAQ.

This clonotype was recorded many times. V and J are TRBV28 and TRBJ2-1, with a tentative D call TRBD2 (5 bases). CDR3 size: 14 residues. V gave up 8 bases and J gave up 1 base, with 12 bases separating them. CDR1 is MDHEN, CDR2 SYDVKM, per germline. The CDR3 nucleotides are TGTGCCAGCGGAAACGGGGAATCCTACAATGAGCAGTTCTTC. Protein sequence: CASGNGESYNEQFF.

This clonotype was counted between two and nine times. This chain connects TRBV10-2 to TRBJ2-3, with D tentatively TRBD1 (6 bases). CDR1 is WSHSY and CDR2 is SAAADI in the germline V gene. The V end lost 3 bases, the J end lost 4 bases, and 11 bases lay between the germline ends. The CDR3 spans 14 residues. This chain's CDR3 is CASSELGASDTQYF. The CDR3 DNA reads as TGCGCCAGCAGTGAACTGGGGGCCTCAGATACGCAGTATTTT.

This clonotype came up a few times. The rearrangement uses TRBV4-1 and TRBJ2-2; tentative D call: TRBD2 (7 bases). V was trimmed by 3 bases and J by 3 bases, leaving 20 bases between them. Germline V gene sequence: CDR1 MGHRA, CDR2 YSYEKL. The CDR3 length is 18 residues. In DNA, the CDR3 is TGCGCCAGCAGCCAGAGGCTGCGGGGGCGCATGGACACCGGGGAGCTGTTTTTT. It encodes CASSQRLRGRMDTGELFF.

This clonotype has ten or more counts. This chain connects TRBV20-1 to TRBJ2-1; 8 bases fit TRBD2. Germline V gene sequence: CDR1 DFQATT, CDR2 SNEGSKA (reference sequence). V was pared by 0 bases and J by 6 bases, with 1 base of the junction left unmatched. CDR3 length equals 13 residues. The CDR3 nucleotides read TGCAGTGCTAGAGATACTAGCGGCAATGAGCAGTTCTTC. Translated: CSARDTSGNEQFF.

J is TRBJ2-3 and V is TRBV24-1; 12 positions match TRBD2. The V gene's germline CDR1 is KGHDR and CDR2 SFDVKD. With V trimmed by 0 bases and J by 5 bases, 2 bases remained unmatched. This CDR3 has 16 residues. The CDR3 DNA reads TGTGCCACCAGTGATTTGTCTAGCGGGGGGGGAGATACGCAGTATTTT. As protein: CATSDLSSGGGDTQYF.

The chain has TRBV3-1 and TRBJ2-1; TRBD2 might be the D (6 bases). The CDR3 is 17 amino acids. Germline V gene lookup returns CDR1 LGHDT and CDR2 YNNKEL (reference sequence). The germline V and J ends were trimmed by 11 bases and 8 bases, with 31 bases remaining between them. CDR3 in amino acids: CASSHPSGGAELDEQFF. The CDR3 DNA reads as TGTGCCTCCAGCCACCCATCGGGCGGGGCCGAACTGGATGAGCAGTTCTTC.

The gene calls are TRBV30 and TRBJ2-1, with a weak D call TRBD1 (6 bases). V lost 2 bases, J lost 8 bases, and 13 bases lay in between. Germline V gene data show CDR1 as GTSNPN and CDR2 as SVGIG (reference sequence). The CDR3 has 13 residues. CDR3 loop: CAWSTGLGDEQFF. CDR3 DNA: TGTGCCTGGAGTACAGGGCTGGGGGATGAGCAGTTCTTC.

This clonotype turned up a few times. The V and J genes are TRBV15 and TRBJ2-7, with 8 nucleotides matching TRBD2. There are 16 residues in the CDR3. Trimming took 5 bases from V and 2 from J; bases not matched to a gene: 11. The germline V gene has CDR1 LNHNV and CDR2 YYDKDF (reference sequence). The CDR3 DNA follows: TGTGCCACCAGCGCCGTTACGGGAGGGGACCCCTACGAGCAGTACTTC. Its protein product is CATSAVTGGDPYEQYF.